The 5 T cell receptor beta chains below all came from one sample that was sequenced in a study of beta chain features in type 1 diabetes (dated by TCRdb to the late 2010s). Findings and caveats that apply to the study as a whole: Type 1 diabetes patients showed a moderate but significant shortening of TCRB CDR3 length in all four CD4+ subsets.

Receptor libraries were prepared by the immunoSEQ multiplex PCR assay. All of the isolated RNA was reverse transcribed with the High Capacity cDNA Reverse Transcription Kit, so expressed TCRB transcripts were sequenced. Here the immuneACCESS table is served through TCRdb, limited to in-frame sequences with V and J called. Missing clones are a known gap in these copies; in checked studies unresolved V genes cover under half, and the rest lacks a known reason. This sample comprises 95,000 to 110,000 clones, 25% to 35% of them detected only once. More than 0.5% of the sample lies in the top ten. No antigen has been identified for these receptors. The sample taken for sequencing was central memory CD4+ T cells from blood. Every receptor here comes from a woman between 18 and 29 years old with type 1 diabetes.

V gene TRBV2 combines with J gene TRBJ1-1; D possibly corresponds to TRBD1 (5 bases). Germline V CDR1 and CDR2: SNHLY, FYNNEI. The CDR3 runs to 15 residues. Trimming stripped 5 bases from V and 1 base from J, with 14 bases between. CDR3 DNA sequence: TGTGCCAGCAGTCAGGGAAGGATGAGGAACACTGAAGCTTTCTTT. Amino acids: CASSQGRMRNTEAFF.

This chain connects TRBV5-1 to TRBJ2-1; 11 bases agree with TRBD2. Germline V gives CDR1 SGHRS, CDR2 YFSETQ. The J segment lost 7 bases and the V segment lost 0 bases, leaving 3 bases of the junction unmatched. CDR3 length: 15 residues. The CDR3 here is CASSLVASGGNEQFF. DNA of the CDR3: TGCGCCAGCAGCTTGGTGGCTAGCGGGGGGAATGAGCAGTTCTTC.

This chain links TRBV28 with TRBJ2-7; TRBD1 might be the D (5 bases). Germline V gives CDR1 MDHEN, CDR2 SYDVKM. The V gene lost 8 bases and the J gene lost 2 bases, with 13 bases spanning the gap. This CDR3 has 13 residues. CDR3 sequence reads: CASQGGVTYEQYF. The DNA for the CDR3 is TGTGCCAGCCAGGGTGGGGTAACCTACGAGCAGTACTTC.

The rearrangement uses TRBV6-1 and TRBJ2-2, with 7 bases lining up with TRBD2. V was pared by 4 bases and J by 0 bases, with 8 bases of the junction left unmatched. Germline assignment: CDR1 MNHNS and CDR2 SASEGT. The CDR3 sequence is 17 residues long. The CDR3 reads CASSGLTSRSNTGELFF. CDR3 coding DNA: TGTGCCAGCAGTGGCCTGACTAGCCGTTCGAACACCGGGGAGCTGTTTTTT.

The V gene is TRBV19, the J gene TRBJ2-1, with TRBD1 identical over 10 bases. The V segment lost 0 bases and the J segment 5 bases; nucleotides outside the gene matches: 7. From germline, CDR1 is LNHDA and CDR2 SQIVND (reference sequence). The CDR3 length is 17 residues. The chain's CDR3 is CASSIDRRDRGNNEQFF. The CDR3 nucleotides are TGTGCCAGTAGTATAGATCGGAGGGACAGGGGTAACAATGAGCAGTTCTTC.